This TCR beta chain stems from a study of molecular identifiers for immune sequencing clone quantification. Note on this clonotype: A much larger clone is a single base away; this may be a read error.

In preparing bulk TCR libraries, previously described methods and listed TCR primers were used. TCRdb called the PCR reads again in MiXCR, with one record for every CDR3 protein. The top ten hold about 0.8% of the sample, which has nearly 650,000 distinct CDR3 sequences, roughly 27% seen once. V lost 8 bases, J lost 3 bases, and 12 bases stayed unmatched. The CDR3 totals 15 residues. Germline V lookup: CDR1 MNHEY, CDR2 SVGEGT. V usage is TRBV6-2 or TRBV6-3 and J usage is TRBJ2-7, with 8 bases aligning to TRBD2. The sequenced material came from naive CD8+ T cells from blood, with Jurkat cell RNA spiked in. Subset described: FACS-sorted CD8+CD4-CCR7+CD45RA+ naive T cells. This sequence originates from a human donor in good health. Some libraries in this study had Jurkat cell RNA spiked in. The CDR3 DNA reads TGTGCCAGCTCCACCCGGGGGGGGCCTGGCTACGAGCAGTACTTC. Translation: CASSTRGGPGYEQYF.